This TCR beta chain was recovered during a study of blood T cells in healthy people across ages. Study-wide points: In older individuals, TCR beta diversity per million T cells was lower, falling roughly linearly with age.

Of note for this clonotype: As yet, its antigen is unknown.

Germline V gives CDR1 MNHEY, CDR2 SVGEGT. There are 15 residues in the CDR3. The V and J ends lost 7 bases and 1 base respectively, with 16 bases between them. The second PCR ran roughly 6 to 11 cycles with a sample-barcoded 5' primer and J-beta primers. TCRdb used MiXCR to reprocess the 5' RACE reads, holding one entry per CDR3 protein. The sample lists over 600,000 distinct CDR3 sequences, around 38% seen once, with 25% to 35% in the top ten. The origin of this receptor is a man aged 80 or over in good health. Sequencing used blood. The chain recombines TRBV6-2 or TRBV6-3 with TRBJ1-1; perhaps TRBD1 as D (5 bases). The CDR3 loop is CASNRAGNPNTEAFF. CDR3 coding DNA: TGTGCCAGCAACCGAGCAGGGAATCCGAACACTGAAGCTTTCTTT.